A single sample is the source of the 20 T cell receptor beta chains below, sequenced in a study of shared T cell receptors in the human thymus. Some clones are missing from TCRdb's copy, which holds only in-frame ones; the method was immunoSEQ multiplex PCR. The table records 700,000 or so clones, around 85% of them present only once. This sample was shared with a second study, whose subject was human thymus T cells.

Sequencing input: thymocytes. Receptors were obtained from a girl in the first two years of life with a congenital heart defect.

V gene TRBV5-6 combines with J gene TRBJ2-5; 7 bases fit TRBD1. The V gene's germline CDR1 is SGHDT and CDR2 YYEEEE. V lost 1 base and J lost 0; bases outside the gene matches: 12. The length of the CDR3 is 18 residues. CDR3 bases: TGTGCCAGCAGCTTGAGTCTTTGGGGACAGTTCGACCAAGAGACCCAGTACTTC. It codes for CASSLSLWGQFDQETQYF.

In regard to this clone: Mismatch with germline at one junction end may stem from a read error. This sample includes further DNA sequences coding for the same CDR3. CDR3 sequence (DNA): TGCGCCAGCAGCTTGGGACAGGGTATCGGCTTTAACTATGGCTACACCTTC. Its translation is CASSLGQGIGFNYGYTF. The J gene is TRBJ1-2, the V gene TRBV5-6, with 9 bases that match TRBD1. The V gene's germline CDR1 is SGHDT and CDR2 YYEEEE. The CDR3 is 17 amino acids.

CDR3: CASSLRLQETQYF. In DNA form, the CDR3 reads TGTGCCAGCAGTTTACGGTTACAAGAGACCCAGTACTTC. The genes are TRBV27 and TRBJ2-5; D gene unclear. Germline-derived CDR1 and CDR2 are MNHEY and SMNVEV (reference sequence). V gave up 2 bases and J gave up 2 bases, with 6 bases separating them. CDR3 length: 13 residues.

The CDR3 nucleotides read TGTGCCACCAGCAGAACCGCGTCACCTAACAGGGTTAATAGCAATCAGCCCCAGCATTTT. Amino acid sequence: CATSRTASPNRVNSNQPQHF. V is TRBV15 and J is TRBJ1-5, with D perhaps TRBD1 (6 bases). The CDR3 covers 20 residues. CDR1 is LNHNV and CDR2 is YYDKDF in the germline V gene (reference sequence). The V gene lost 2 bases and the J gene lost 0 bases, with 23 bases spanning the gap.

The chain uses TRBV6-1 and TRBJ1-5; D is possibly TRBD1 (6 bases). V was clipped by 0 bases and J by 2 bases, with 11 bases between them. Germline V gene data show CDR1 as MNHNS and CDR2 as SASEGT. The CDR3 has 16 residues. CDR3 residues: CASSEARGAGNQPQHF. For the CDR3, the DNA is TGTGCCAGCAGTGAAGCACGGGGGGCGGGCAATCAGCCCCAGCATTTT.

The V call is TRBV27, the J call TRBJ2-5; 8 bases are shared with TRBD2. The CDR3 length is 15 residues. J was trimmed by 13 bases and V by 3 bases; bases with no gene match: 16. Germline V gives CDR1 MNHEY, CDR2 SMNVEV (reference sequence). CDR3 coding DNA: TGTGCCAGCAGTTTCCGTAGCGGGGCCGCCAAAAGAATGTACTTC. Amino acids: CASSFRSGAAKRMYF.

The chain couples TRBV28 to TRBJ1-1; 7 bases map to TRBD1. This CDR3 contains 15 residues. With V trimmed by 6 bases and J by 3 bases, 10 bases remained unmatched. The V gene's germline CDR1 is MDHEN and CDR2 SYDVKM. The CDR3 reads CASRIITGADTEAFF. DNA of the CDR3: TGTGCCAGCAGAATTATAACAGGGGCGGACACTGAAGCTTTCTTT.

V usage is TRBV9 and J usage is TRBJ1-1; D is unresolved. Trimming took 0 bases from V and 2 from J, leaving 11 bases between them. CDR1 is SGDLS and CDR2 is YYNGEE in the germline V gene. The CDR3 totals 15 residues. DNA of the CDR3: TGTGCCAGCAGCGTAGTCCCGGGTATAAACACTGAAGCTTTCTTT. This encodes CASSVVPGINTEAFF.

This chain's CDR3 is CASIQGRNSSYNEQFF. CDR3 nucleotides: TGTGCCAGCATACAGGGGAGAAATAGCTCCTACAATGAGCAGTTCTTC. The chain combines TRBV6-9 with TRBJ2-1, with 7 bases aligning to TRBD1. This CDR3 contains 16 residues. V gave up 7 bases and J gave up 0 bases; unmatched junction bases: 9. The germline gives CDR1 MNHGY, CDR2 SVAAGI.

The rearrangement uses TRBV14 and TRBJ2-7; TRBD2 matches 8 bases. This CDR3 has 17 residues. Unmatched junction bases numbered 10, after V lost 0 bases and J lost 3 bases. Germline CDR1 and CDR2: SGHDN and FVKESK. CDR3 sequence: CASSQDASLAGGYEQYF. CDR3 DNA: TGTGCCAGCAGCCAAGATGCCTCCCTGGCGGGGGGCTACGAGCAGTACTTC.

The rearrangement links TRBV4-3 to TRBJ1-2; D is unresolved. Between the trimmed V and J ends, which lost 1 base and 3 bases, there was a span of 6 bases. Germline V CDR1 and CDR2: LGHNA, YSLEER. CDR3 length: 13 amino acids. The CDR3: CASSQGPDYGYTF. The CDR3 coding sequence is TGCGCCAGCAGCCAAGGCCCAGACTATGGCTACACCTTC.

This chain connects TRBV5-6 to TRBJ1-2; D remains ambiguous. Trimming cost V 4 bases and J 6 bases, with 13 bases left between them. Germline CDR1 and CDR2: SGHDT and YYEEEE. The CDR3 loop spans 13 amino acids. The CDR3 DNA follows: TGTGCCAGCAGCCCCGAGGGAAGGGATGGCTACACCTTC. The encoded protein is CASSPEGRDGYTF. Together with reference TRBV5-6 and TRBJ1-2, the CDR3 gives the full variable domain: DAGVTQSPTHLIKTRGQQVTLRCSPKSGHDTVSWYQQALGQGPQFIFQYYEEEERQRGNFPDRFSGHQFPNYSSELNVNALLLGDSALYLCASSPEGRDGYTFGSGTRLTVV.

The chain carries TRBV5-4 and TRBJ1-1, with D uncertain. From germline, CDR1 is SGHNT and CDR2 YYREEE (reference sequence). The V end lost 0 bases, the J end lost 1 base, and 10 bases lay between the germline ends. This CDR3 spans 15 amino acids. The chain's CDR3 is CASSLGGQPNTEAFF. The CDR3 DNA is TGTGCCAGCAGCTTGGGCGGGCAGCCGAACACTGAAGCTTTCTTT.

There are a few counts of this clone. This rearrangement joins TRBV27 to TRBJ1-5, with D possibly TRBD1 on 6 matching bases. The V end lost 5 bases, the J end lost 3 bases, and 14 bases lay between the germline ends. The CDR3 covers 15 residues. The germline CDR1 and CDR2 sequences are MNHEY and SMNVEV (reference sequence). DNA of the CDR3: TGTGCCAGCAGTCCGACAGGCATTTTCAATCAGCCCCAGCATTTT. Its translation is CASSPTGIFNQPQHF.

CDR3 region: CASSYRNRGLWTEAFF. CDR3 coding DNA: TGTGCCAGCAGCTACAGAAACAGGGGCCTGTGGACTGAAGCTTTCTTT. This sequence joins TRBV7-8 and TRBJ1-1; TRBD1 aligns across 7 bases. The J segment lost 5 bases and the V segment lost 4 bases, leaving 13 bases of the junction unmatched. The CDR3 has 16 residues. Germline CDR1 SGHVS, CDR2 FQNEAQ. Drawing the rest from reference TRBV7-8 and TRBJ1-1, the complete variable domain is GAGVSQSPRYKVAKRGQDVALRCDPISGHVSLFWYQQALGQGPEFLTYFQNEAQLDKSGLPSDRFFAERPEGSVSTLKIQRTQQEDSAVYLCASSYRNRGLWTEAFFGQGTRLTVV.

A single count supports this clone. V gene TRBV2 combines with J gene TRBJ2-2; a weak D match, TRBD2 (6 bases). The V and J ends lost 6 bases and 0 bases respectively, with 17 bases between them. The length of the CDR3 is 17 residues. Germline CDR1 reads SNHLY; CDR2 reads FYNNEI. CDR3 DNA: TGTGCCAGCAGGGGCCGGGAGAGCGAGCCGAACACCGGGGAGCTGTTTTTT. Encoded protein: CASRGRESEPNTGELFF. Looking up the rest from reference TRBV2 and TRBJ2-2 gives the full variable domain: EPEVTQTPSHQVTQMGQEVILRCVPISNHLYFYWYRQILGQKVEFLVSFYNNEISEKSEIFDDQFSVERPDGSNFTLKIRSTKLEDSAMYFCASRGRESEPNTGELFFGEGSRLTVL.

The sample holds a few counts of this clone. The V gene is TRBV6-5, the J gene TRBJ2-7; possibly TRBD1 for D (5 bases). Trimming left V 2 bases short and J 5 bases short, with 16 bases between. Germline V gene data show CDR1 as MNHEY and CDR2 as SVGAGI. This CDR3 is 15 amino acids long. CDR3 loop: CASSYLIPTENEQYF. The DNA for the CDR3 is TGTGCCAGCAGTTACCTAATCCCGACAGAGAACGAGCAGTACTTC.

The genes are TRBV9 and TRBJ2-3; 8 bases agree with TRBD2. The CDR3 is 16 residues long. CDR1 is SGDLS and CDR2 is YYNGEE in the germline V gene. V lost 0 bases to trimming and J lost 1 base; unmatched junction nucleotides: 4. In DNA form, the CDR3 reads TGTGCCAGCAGCGTAGACCAGGGACTAGGCACAGATACGCAGTATTTT. Translating it yields CASSVDQGLGTDTQYF.

This sequence joins TRBV5-1 and TRBJ2-5, with TRBD1 identical over 9 bases. Germline-derived CDR1 and CDR2 are SGHRS and YFSETQ. There are 15 residues in the CDR3. The junction had 5 bases not matched to a gene; V was cut back by 2 bases and J by 3 bases. The CDR3 region is CASSLKRDREETQYF. CDR3 in DNA: TGCGCCAGCAGCTTAAAGCGGGACAGGGAAGAGACCCAGTACTTC.

This clone was observed once. The gene calls are TRBV7-8 and TRBJ2-7; perhaps TRBD2 as D (6 bases). CDR3 length: 17 amino acids. From germline, CDR1 is SGHVS and CDR2 FQNEAQ. V was clipped by 1 base and J by 3 bases, with 19 bases between them. The CDR3 spells CASSLVGTSQGDYEQYF. The DNA for the CDR3 is TGTGCCAGCAGCTTAGTTGGCACTAGCCAAGGGGACTACGAGCAGTACTTC.